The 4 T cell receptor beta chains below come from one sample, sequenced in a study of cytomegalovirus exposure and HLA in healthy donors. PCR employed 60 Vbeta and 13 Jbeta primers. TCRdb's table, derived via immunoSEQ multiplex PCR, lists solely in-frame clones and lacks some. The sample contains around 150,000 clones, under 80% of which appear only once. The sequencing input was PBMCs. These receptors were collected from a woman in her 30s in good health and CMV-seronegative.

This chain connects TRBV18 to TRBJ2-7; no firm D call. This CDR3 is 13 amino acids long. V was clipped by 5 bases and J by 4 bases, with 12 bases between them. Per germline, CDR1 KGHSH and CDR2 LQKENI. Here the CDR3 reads CASSSTVSYEQYF. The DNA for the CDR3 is TGTGCCAGCTCAAGTACAGTCTCTTACGAGCAGTACTTC.

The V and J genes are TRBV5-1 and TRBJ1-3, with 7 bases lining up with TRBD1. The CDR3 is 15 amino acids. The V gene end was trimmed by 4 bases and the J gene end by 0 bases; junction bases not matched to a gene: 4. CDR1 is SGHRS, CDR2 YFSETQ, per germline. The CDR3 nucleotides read TGCGCCAGCAGCCCGACAGGGAACTCTGGAAACACCATATATTTT. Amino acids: CASSPTGNSGNTIYF. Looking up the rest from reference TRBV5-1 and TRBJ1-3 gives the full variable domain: KAGVTQTPRYLIKTRGQQVTLSCSPISGHRSVSWYQQTPGQGLQFLFEYFSETQRNKGNFPGRFSGRQFSNSRSEMNVSTLELGDSALYLCASSPTGNSGNTIYFGEGSWLTVV.

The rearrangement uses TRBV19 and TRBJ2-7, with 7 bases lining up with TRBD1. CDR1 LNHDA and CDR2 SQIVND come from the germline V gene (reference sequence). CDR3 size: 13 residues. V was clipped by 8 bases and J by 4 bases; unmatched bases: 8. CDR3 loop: CASGPGGTYEQYF. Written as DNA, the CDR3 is TGTGCCAGTGGGCCAGGGGGTACGTACGAGCAGTACTTC. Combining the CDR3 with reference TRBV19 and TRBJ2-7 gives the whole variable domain DGGITQSPKYLFRKEGQNVTLSCEQNLNHDAMYWYRQDPGQGLRLIYYSQIVNDFQKGDIAEGYSVSREKKESFPLTVTSAQKNPTAFYLCASGPGGTYEQYFGPGTRLTVT.

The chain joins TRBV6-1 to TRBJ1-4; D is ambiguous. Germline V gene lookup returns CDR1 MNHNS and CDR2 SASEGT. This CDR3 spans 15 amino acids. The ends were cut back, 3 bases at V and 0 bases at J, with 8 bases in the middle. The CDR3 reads CASSDAGATNEKLFF. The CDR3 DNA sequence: TGTGCCAGCAGTGACGCAGGCGCAACTAATGAAAAACTGTTTTTT.